This TCR beta chain was sequenced in a study of Graves' ophthalmopathy and Graves' hyperthyroidism. This CDR3 comprises 14 residues. The V gene lost 6 bases and the J gene lost 3 bases, with 14 bases spanning the gap. Germline lookup yields CDR1 MNHEY and CDR2 SMNVEV (reference sequence). Turning to this clonotype: No antigen is known for it.

RNA transcripts were the source from which TCR beta CDR3 regions were amplified. RT-PCR in the first round used HTBI primers; a second-round multiplex PCR followed. TCRdb called the multiplex PCR reads again in MiXCR, with one record for every CDR3 protein. Here the sample spans about 620,000 distinct CDR3 sequences, around a fifth being singletons. Study-level points and caveats: Ophthalmopathy progression cases were predicted by the model with approximately 71% sensitivity and more than 72% specificity.

As the starting material, around 9.1 ml of fresh peripheral blood yielded the PBMCs. The clonotype comes from a woman aged 18 to 35 with stable Graves' hyperthyroidism. Some clones in this sample may be carry-over from other donors' samples. The sequenced sample was peripheral blood. The chain has TRBV27 and TRBJ1-2, with D perhaps matching TRBD1 (6 bases). CDR3: CASSKRQADYGYTF. The CDR3, as DNA: TGTGCCAGCAGCAAAAGACAGGCGGACTATGGCTACACCTTC.